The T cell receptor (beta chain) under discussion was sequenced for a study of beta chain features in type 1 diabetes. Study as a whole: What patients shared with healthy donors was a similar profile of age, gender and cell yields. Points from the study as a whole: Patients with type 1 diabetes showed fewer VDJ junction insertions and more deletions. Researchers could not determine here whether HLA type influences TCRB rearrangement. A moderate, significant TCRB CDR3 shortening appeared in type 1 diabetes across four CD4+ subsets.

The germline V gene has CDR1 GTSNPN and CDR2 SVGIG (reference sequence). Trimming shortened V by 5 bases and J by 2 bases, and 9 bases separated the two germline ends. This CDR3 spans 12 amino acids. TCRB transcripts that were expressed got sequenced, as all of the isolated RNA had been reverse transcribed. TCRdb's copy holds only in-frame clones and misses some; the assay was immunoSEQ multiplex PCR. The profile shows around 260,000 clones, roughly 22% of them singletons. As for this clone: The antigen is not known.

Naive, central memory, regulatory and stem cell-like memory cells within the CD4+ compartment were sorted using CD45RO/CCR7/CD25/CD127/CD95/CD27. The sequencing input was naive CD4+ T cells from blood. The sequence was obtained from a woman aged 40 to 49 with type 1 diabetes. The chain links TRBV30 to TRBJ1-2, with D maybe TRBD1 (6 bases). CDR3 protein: CAWGTTNYGYTF. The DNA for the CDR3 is TGTGCCTGGGGGACAACAAACTATGGCTACACCTTC.